Listed here are 13 T cell receptor beta chains from one sample, sequenced in a study of OX40 agonist ivuxolimab in advanced cancers. Method: immunoSEQ multiplex PCR; TCRdb's copy keeps in-frame clones and lacks some. The repertoire holds about 68,000 clones, with roughly nine tenths as singletons. This specimen consisted of CD4+ or CD8+ T cells sorted from blood, obtained in a trial of the OX40 agonist ivuxolimab. These receptors came from an adult with an advanced solid tumor such as melanoma, head and neck, liver or kidney cancer.

This clone was observed a handful of times. This rearrangement joins TRBV27 to TRBJ2-2; maybe TRBD2 (5 bases). CDR3 length equals 12 residues. V was trimmed by 11 bases and J by 7 bases, leaving 14 bases between them. Per germline, CDR1 MNHEY and CDR2 SMNVEV (reference sequence). Here the CDR3 DNA reads TGTGCCTCCCAACCGAGGGTCGGGGAGCTGTTTTTT. Its protein is CASQPRVGELFF.

This sequence joins TRBV5-1 and TRBJ1-2; D gene uncertain. The V end lost 4 bases, the J end lost 4 bases, and 14 bases lay between the germline ends. This CDR3 has 14 amino acids. Germline values: CDR1 SGHRS, CDR2 YFSETQ. CDR3 protein: CASSKDPIGYGYTF. The CDR3 DNA is TGCGCCAGCAGCAAGGACCCGATTGGCTATGGCTACACCTTC.

V and J are TRBV29-1 and TRBJ2-5, with D unclear. V dropped 1 base and J dropped 1 base, with 7 bases sitting between them. The germline V gene has CDR1 SQVTM and CDR2 ANQGSEA. The CDR3 loop spans 13 amino acids. DNA for the CDR3: TGCAGCGTTGAAGGCAGCATCCAAGAGACCCAGTACTTC. Translating gives CSVEGSIQETQYF.

This clone was observed once. The chain carries TRBV5-1 and TRBJ1-2, with no clear D. The CDR3 consists of 13 residues. Germline V gene sequence: CDR1 SGHRS, CDR2 YFSETQ. Between the trimmed V and J ends, which lost 0 bases and 6 bases, there was a span of 9 bases. The CDR3 loop is CASSLGPTNGYTF. The CDR3 DNA reads as TGCGCCAGCAGCTTGGGACCGACGAATGGCTACACCTTC. Filled out from reference TRBV5-1 and TRBJ1-2, the complete variable domain reads KAGVTQTPRYLIKTRGQQVTLSCSPISGHRSVSWYQQTPGQGLQFLFEYFSETQRNKGNFPGRFSGRQFSNSRSEMNVSTLELGDSALYLCASSLGPTNGYTFGSGTRLTVV.

The rearrangement uses TRBV10-3 and TRBJ1-5; maybe TRBD1 (5 bases). Trimming left V 0 bases short and J 5 bases short, with 17 bases between. Per the germline V gene, CDR1 is ENHRY and CDR2 is SYGVKD. This CDR3 contains 17 residues. CDR3 loop: CAISESRGTTTYQPQHF. The CDR3 region has the DNA TGTGCCATCAGTGAGTCGCGAGGGACTACGACCTATCAGCCCCAGCATTTT.

The chain couples TRBV19 to TRBJ1-5; 7 bases match TRBD1. Germline-derived CDR1 and CDR2 are LNHDA and SQIVND (reference sequence). This CDR3 contains 15 residues. Losses at the gene ends were 5 bases for V and 1 base for J; bases not matched to a gene: 5. The CDR3 DNA reads as TGTGCCAGTAGTGAGACAGGGAAAAGCAATCAGCCCCAGCATTTT. Translating it yields CASSETGKSNQPQHF.

This chain joins TRBV2 and TRBJ2-2, with 7 bases identical to TRBD2. Germline lookup yields CDR1 SNHLY and CDR2 FYNNEI. This CDR3 spans 13 amino acids. The ends lost 6 bases at V and 3 bases at J; junction bases unmatched: 1. The DNA of the CDR3 is TGTGCCAGCAGGGGGAGGGACACCGGGGAGCTGTTTTTT. This gives the protein CASRGRDTGELFF.

About this clone: This specimen includes other DNA sequences encoding the same CDR3. The genes are TRBV5-1 and TRBJ2-6; a possible D gene is TRBD1 (5 bases). This CDR3 spans 15 amino acids. Germline loops: CDR1 SGHRS, CDR2 YFSETQ. V lost 0 bases and J lost 2, with 6 bases in between. The CDR3 DNA sequence: TGCGCCAGCAGCTTGGAAGGGGCTGGGGCCAACGTCCTGACTTTC. Protein product: CASSLEGAGANVLTF.

This chain uses TRBV28 with TRBJ2-5; D gene uncertain. Per germline, CDR1 MDHEN and CDR2 SYDVKM. V lost 3 bases to trimming and J lost 2 bases, with 7 bases between them. The CDR3 runs 13 residues. CDR3 protein: CASSFEQQETQYF. CDR3 bases: TGTGCCAGCAGTTTTGAGCAGCAAGAGACCCAGTACTTC.

This chain links TRBV27 with TRBJ1-4, with no clear D. Germline CDR1 reads MNHEY; CDR2 reads SMNVEV (reference sequence). Trimming removed 2 bases at V and 7 bases at J, with 17 bases between. The CDR3 has 16 amino acids. The CDR3 sequence: CASSLQGGLVSEKLFF. CDR3 bases: TGTGCCAGCAGTTTACAAGGCGGCCTAGTGAGTGAAAAACTGTTTTTT.

This chain links TRBV5-4 with TRBJ1-6, with D unclear. Germline V CDR1 and CDR2: SGHNT, YYREEE (reference sequence). Between the trimmed V and J ends, which lost 2 bases and 5 bases, there was a span of 11 bases. The CDR3 loop spans 15 amino acids. CDR3 in DNA: TGTGCCAGCAGCTTAGGTACAGTCAATAATTCACCCCTCCACTTT. Translation gives CASSLGTVNNSPLHF.

V gene TRBV9 combines with J gene TRBJ2-1; weak D call: TRBD2 (5 bases). The CDR3 runs to 13 residues. The germline V gene has CDR1 SGDLS and CDR2 YYNGEE. Trimming left V 3 bases short and J 3 bases short, with 7 bases between. The CDR3 coding sequence is TGTGCCAGCAGCGACCGGGACTACAATGAGCAGTTCTTC. Its translation is CASSDRDYNEQFF.

CDR3 coding DNA: TGTGCCAGCAGGGGGACTAGCGGGAGGAACGAGCAGTTCTTC. Encoded protein: CASRGTSGRNEQFF. The rearrangement links TRBV2 to TRBJ2-1, with 15 bases lining up with TRBD2. This CDR3 is 14 amino acids long. V dropped 6 bases and J dropped 10; count of bases not matched to a gene: 4. Germline lookup yields CDR1 SNHLY and CDR2 FYNNEI.